This paragraph reports one T cell receptor (beta chain). Its antigen is unidentified. The data were obtained in a study of T-cell memory formation after mild COVID-19. The CDR3 runs 14 residues. V was clipped by 4 bases and J by 7 bases; unmatched bases: 8. Germline CDR1 reads KGHSH; CDR2 reads LQKENI. Study-level results: Memory sampled before infection contained some responding clones, suggesting cross-reactive memory joined. CD4+ contracting clones lay mainly in CM and EM, CD8+ ones in EMRA.

Barcoded TCR alpha and TCR beta cDNA libraries with UMIs came from 5'RACE using constant-segment primers. TCRdb re-derived calls from the 5' RACE reads in MiXCR, one entry per CDR3 protein. The table includes roughly 400,000 distinct CDR3 sequences, roughly 18% detected once. This rearrangement joins TRBV18 to TRBJ1-2, with 8 bases matching TRBD1. The sequenced sample consisted of PBMCs or a T cell subset sorted from them (not recorded which). This clonotype originated in a man aged 18 to 30 who had mild COVID-19 (a few samples of this study predate the infection). Cell type and time point are not known. CDR3 residues: CASSHLDREPGYTF. The CDR3 DNA reads as TGTGCCAGCTCACACCTGGACAGGGAACCTGGCTACACCTTC.